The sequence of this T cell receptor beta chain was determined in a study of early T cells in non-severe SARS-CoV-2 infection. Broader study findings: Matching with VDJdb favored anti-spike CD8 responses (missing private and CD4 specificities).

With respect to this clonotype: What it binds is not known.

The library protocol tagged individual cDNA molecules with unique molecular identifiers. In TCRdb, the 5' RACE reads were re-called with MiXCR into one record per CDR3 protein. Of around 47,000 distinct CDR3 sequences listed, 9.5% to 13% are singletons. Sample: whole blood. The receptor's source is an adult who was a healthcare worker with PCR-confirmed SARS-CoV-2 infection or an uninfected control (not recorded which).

The CDR3 region has the DNA TGTGCCAGCAGCTTAAGCAGAGAAGAGACCCAGTACTTC. Translating it yields CASSLSREETQYF. The chain joins TRBV7-3 to TRBJ2-5; D gene unclear. Germline assignment: CDR1 SGHTA and CDR2 FQGTGA. V dropped 1 base and J dropped 3 bases, with 6 bases sitting between them. The CDR3 length is 13 residues.